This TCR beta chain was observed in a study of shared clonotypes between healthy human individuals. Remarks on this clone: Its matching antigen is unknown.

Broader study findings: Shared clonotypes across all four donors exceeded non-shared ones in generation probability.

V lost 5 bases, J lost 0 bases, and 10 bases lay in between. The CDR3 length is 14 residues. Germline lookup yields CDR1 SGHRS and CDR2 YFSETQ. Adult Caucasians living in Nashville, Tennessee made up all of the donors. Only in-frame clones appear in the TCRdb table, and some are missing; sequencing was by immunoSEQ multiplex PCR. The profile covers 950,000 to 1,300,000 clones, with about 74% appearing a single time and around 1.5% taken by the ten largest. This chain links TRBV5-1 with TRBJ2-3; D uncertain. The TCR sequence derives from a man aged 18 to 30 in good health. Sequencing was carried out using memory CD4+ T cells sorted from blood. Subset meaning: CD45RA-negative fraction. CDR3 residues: CASSSGFSTDTQYF. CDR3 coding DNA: TGCGCCAGCAGTTCGGGCTTCAGCACAGATACGCAGTATTTT. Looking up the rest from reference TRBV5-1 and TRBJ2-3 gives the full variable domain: KAGVTQTPRYLIKTRGQQVTLSCSPISGHRSVSWYQQTPGQGLQFLFEYFSETQRNKGNFPGRFSGRQFSNSRSEMNVSTLELGDSALYLCASSSGFSTDTQYFGPGTRLTVL.